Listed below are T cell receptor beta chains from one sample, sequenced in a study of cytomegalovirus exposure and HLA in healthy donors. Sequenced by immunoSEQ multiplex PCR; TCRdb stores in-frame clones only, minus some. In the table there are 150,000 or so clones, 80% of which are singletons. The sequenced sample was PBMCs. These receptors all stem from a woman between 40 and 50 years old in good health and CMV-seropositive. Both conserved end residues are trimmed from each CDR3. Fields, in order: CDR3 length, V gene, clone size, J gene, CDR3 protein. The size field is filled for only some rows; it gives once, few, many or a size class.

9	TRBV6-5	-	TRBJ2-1	AVSSYNEQF
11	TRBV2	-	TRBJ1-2	ATGQGVRYGYT
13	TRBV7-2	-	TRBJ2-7	ASSPRTSRSYEQY
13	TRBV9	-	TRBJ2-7	ASILKIDRGHEQY
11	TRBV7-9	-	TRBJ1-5	ASSLTSGQPQH
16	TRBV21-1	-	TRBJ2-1	ASSKPLEEGPIYNEQF
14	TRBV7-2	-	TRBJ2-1	ASSLWTSGGDNEQF
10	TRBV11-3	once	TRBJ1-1	ASSPRTGRAF
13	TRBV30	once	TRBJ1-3	AWSVWGRSGNTIY
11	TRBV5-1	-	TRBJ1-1	ASSWDRGTEAF
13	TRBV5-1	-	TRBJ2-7	ASSLIPSGTYEQY
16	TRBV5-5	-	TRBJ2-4	ASSWGTGRIDAKNIQY
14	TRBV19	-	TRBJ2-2	ASSMVAGVNTGELF
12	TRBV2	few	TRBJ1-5	ASNQGNPGEPQH
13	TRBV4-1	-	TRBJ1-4	ASSQDGAEGEKLF
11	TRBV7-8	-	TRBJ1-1	ASSRDSNTEAF
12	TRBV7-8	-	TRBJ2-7	ASRALAGAYEQY
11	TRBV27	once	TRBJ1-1	ASRGGMNTEAF
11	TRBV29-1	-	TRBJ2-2	SVGVGGTGELF
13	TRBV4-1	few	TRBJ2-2	ASSQGAFGTGELF
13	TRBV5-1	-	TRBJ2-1	ASSEERGGIYEQF
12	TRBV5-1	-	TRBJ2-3	ASRPGQGTDTQY
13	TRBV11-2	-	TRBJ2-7	ASSLVGGGTYEQY
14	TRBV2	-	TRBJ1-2	ASSEARTGSNYGYT
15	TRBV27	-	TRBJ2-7	ASSLSRSSGKGYEQY
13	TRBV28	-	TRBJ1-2	ASSPSRQENYGYT
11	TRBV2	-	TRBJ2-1	ASSGAIYNEQF
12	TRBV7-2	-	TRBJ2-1	ASSSSDRVNEQF
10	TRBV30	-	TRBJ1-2	AWWDRDYGYT
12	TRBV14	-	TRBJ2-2	ASSRDIKTGELF
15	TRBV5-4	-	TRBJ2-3	ASSTGLAGEFSDTQY